This TCR beta chain came from a study of graft-versus-host responses after intestinal transplantation. At the level of the study: Recipients obtained multivisceral, liver-intestinal, or isolated intestinal transplants. Findings of the study overall: Some patients had graft-donor T cell macrochimerism, and their allografts showed high graft-versus-host to host-versus-graft clonal ratios.

Generated by immunoSEQ multiplex PCR, the TCRdb table keeps only in-frame clones and is missing some. The profile covers nearly 110,000 clones, with 80% to 90% appearing a single time and approximately 0.76% taken by the ten largest. CDR1 and CDR2 from the germline V gene are MGHRA and YSYEKL. V lost 1 base, J lost 2 bases, and 17 bases lay in between. The CDR3 is 17 amino acids. This clone was observed a few times. Antigen specificity is unknown. Other DNA variants within this sample encode the same CDR3. The sample here was unstimulated CD4+ T cells sorted from spleen or lymph node cells, taken before transplant. The clonotype originates from a human donor who was the organ donor for an intestinal transplant. The rearrangement joins TRBV4-1 to TRBJ1-2; a weak D match, TRBD1 (5 bases). CDR3 DNA: TGCGCCAGCAGCCAAGCTATAGGGGTCCGGGGCAACTATGGCTACACCTTC. This gives the protein CASSQAIGVRGNYGYTF.